A single sample gave rise to the 14 T cell receptor beta chains below, sequenced in a study of T-cell reconstitution after alpha-beta-depleted transplantation in children (dated by TCRdb to the mid-2010s). Receptor amplification or capture employed PCR. For sequencing, an Illumina HiSeq 2500 was employed. Molecular barcoding was employed in the preparation of TCR libraries, with unique molecular identifiers being used to normalize TCRbeta repertoire quantification. The public reads were reprocessed in TCRdb via fastp at Q25 and MiXCR, keeping in-frame beta chains. Rows are combined by CDR3 protein, so each entry shows the most common genes and DNA. The table for this sample lists over 550,000 distinct CDR3 sequences; under 12% of them were counted only once. Jointly, the top ten make up about 4.3% of the sample. The sequenced sample was PBMCs from the stem cell graft donor, obtained from the stem cell graft. These TCRs come from a human donor who donated a stem cell graft to a child with acute myeloid leukemia.

This sequence joins TRBV7-2 and TRBJ2-7; TRBD2 is a possible D gene (6 bases). The CDR3 runs 13 residues. Germline CDR1 is SGHTA and CDR2 is FQGNSA. The V gene lost 5 bases and the J gene lost 1 base, with 9 bases spanning the gap. The CDR3 sequence is CASSHGLSYEQYF. The CDR3 region has the DNA TGTGCCAGCAGCCACGGACTATCCTACGAGCAGTACTTC.

This rearrangement joins TRBV6-6 to TRBJ2-7; D may be TRBD1 (5 bases). The CDR3 contains 13 residues. Trimming took 0 bases from V and 5 from J, leaving 8 bases between them. Germline lookup yields CDR1 MNHNY and CDR2 SVGAGI (reference sequence). CDR3 sequence (DNA): TGTGCCAGCAGTTACTCGGGGCAGAACGAGCAGTACTTC. This gives the protein CASSYSGQNEQYF.

The sample holds many counts of this clonotype. This chain uses TRBV6-1 with TRBJ2-1; D might be TRBD1 (6 bases). Germline CDR1 and CDR2: MNHNS and SASEGT. Trimming stripped 5 bases from V and 0 bases from J, with 11 bases between. This CDR3 comprises 15 residues. The CDR3 nucleotides read TGTGCCAGCAGTACCGGACAGACCTCCTACAATGAGCAGTTCTTC. As protein: CASSTGQTSYNEQFF.

This clonotype occurred a few times. This chain connects TRBV29-1 to TRBJ1-1; D call uncertain. CDR3 length equals 13 residues. CDR1 is SQVTM, CDR2 ANQGSEA, per germline. Trimming pared 4 bases from V and 3 bases from J, leaving 12 bases between. The CDR3 DNA is TGCAGCGTTGGAGGACCTTGGGACACTGAAGCTTTCTTT. The encoded protein is CSVGGPWDTEAFF.

This clonotype was detected only a few times. One end of the junction varies from germline; a read error may be responsible. DNA of the CDR3: TGTGCCAGCAGTTATCAAAGGGAGGGGAGTAGAGACTTC. It specifies CASSYQREGSRDF. The J gene is TRBJ2-4, the V gene TRBV6-2 or TRBV6-3; TRBD2 agrees at 7 bases. CDR1 is MNHEY and CDR2 is SVGEGT in the germline V gene. This CDR3 region has 13 residues.

This clonotype has a handful of counts. The chain carries TRBV29-1 and TRBJ2-1; the match to TRBD2 covers 10 bases. CDR3 length: 13 amino acids. Germline V lookup: CDR1 SQVTM, CDR2 ANQGSEA. Trimming at V came to 6 bases and at J to 7 bases, leaving 6 bases not matched to a gene. The CDR3 spells CSVLAGSGNEQFF. For the CDR3, the DNA is TGCAGCGTACTAGCGGGGTCTGGAAATGAGCAGTTCTTC.

This clonotype was seen repeatedly, ten times or more. The gene calls are TRBV20-1 and TRBJ2-7, with D perhaps matching TRBD1 (5 bases). This CDR3 region has 14 residues. The germline gives CDR1 DFQATT, CDR2 SNEGSKA (reference sequence). V dropped 3 bases and J dropped 3 bases, with 15 bases sitting between them. CDR3 DNA sequence: TGCAGTGCTAGGGGGCTAGGGGTAAACTACGAGCAGTACTTC. Translation gives CSARGLGVNYEQYF.

The chain couples TRBV3-1 to TRBJ1-1; a weak D match, TRBD1 (5 bases). Trimming pared 5 bases from V and 1 base from J, leaving 17 bases between. CDR1 and CDR2 (germline): LGHDT, YNNKEL (reference sequence). The CDR3 covers 16 residues. DNA of the CDR3: TGTGCCAGCAGCTTAGAAGGGACCTGGGAGAACACTGAAGCTTTCTTT. Protein: CASSLEGTWENTEAFF.

The chain has TRBV19 and TRBJ1-1, with D unresolved. CDR3 length: 15 amino acids. Germline loops: CDR1 LNHDA, CDR2 SQIVND (reference sequence). Trimming stripped 4 bases from V and 1 base from J, with 13 bases between. Here the CDR3 reads CASSSGSRRNTEAFF. In nucleotides, the CDR3 is TGTGCCAGTAGTAGTGGCAGCAGGCGGAACACTGAAGCTTTCTTT.

This clonotype occurred a few times. V gene TRBV19 combines with J gene TRBJ2-1; maybe TRBD1 (5 bases). V was trimmed by 7 bases and J by 3 bases, leaving 10 bases between them. CDR3 length: 13 amino acids. Germline V gene lookup returns CDR1 LNHDA and CDR2 SQIVND (reference sequence). CDR3 loop: CASTPQGYNEQFF. The CDR3 DNA reads TGTGCCAGTACCCCTCAGGGCTACAATGAGCAGTTCTTC.

This clonotype was detected only a few times. The junction differs from germline at one of its ends, possibly a read error. This chain uses TRBV6-2 or TRBV6-3 with TRBJ2-1; D could derive from TRBD1 or TRBD2 (5 bases each). The CDR3 runs 11 residues. Per the germline V gene, CDR1 is MNHEY and CDR2 is SVGEGT. The CDR3 is CASTYPGPPFF. In DNA form, the CDR3 reads TGTGCCAGCACTTACCCGGGACCCCCGTTCTTC.

This clonotype turned up a few times. A junction end diverges from the germline sequence, so it may reflect a read error. This chain uses TRBV15 with TRBJ1-6; the D is unclear. The CDR3 consists of 13 residues. The germline V gene has CDR1 LNHNV and CDR2 YYDKDF (reference sequence). CDR3 amino acids: CATSRVNNSPLHF. The CDR3 region has the DNA TGTGCCACCAGCAGAGTAAATAACTCACCCCTCCACTTT.

This clonotype appeared a few times. The chain recombines TRBV20-1 with TRBJ2-1, with 7 bases fitting TRBD2. The CDR3 length is 16 residues. V was pared by 2 bases and J by 1 base, with 8 bases of the junction left unmatched. Germline loops: CDR1 DFQATT, CDR2 SNEGSKA (reference sequence). The CDR3 DNA reads as TGCAGTGCTAGATCGGGAGCGGGGCCTTCCTACAATGAGCAGTTCTTC. This translates into CSARSGAGPSYNEQFF.

The gene calls are TRBV18 and TRBJ1-4; 8 nucleotides line up with TRBD1. Germline lookup yields CDR1 KGHSH and CDR2 LQKENI. The CDR3 runs to 13 residues. The V segment lost 5 bases and the J segment 7 bases; nucleotides outside the gene matches: 3. The CDR3 protein is CASSAGQGEKLFF. The DNA of the CDR3 is TGTGCCAGCTCAGCCGGACAGGGTGAAAAACTGTTTTTT. The whole variable domain, remainder taken from reference TRBV18 and TRBJ1-4, is NAGVMQNPRHLVRRRGQEARLRCSPMKGHSHVYWYRQLPEEGLKFMVYLQKENIIDESGMPKERFSAEFPKEGPSILRIQQVVRGDSAAYFCASSAGQGEKLFFGSGTQLSVL.